This note documents a single T cell receptor (beta chain) sequence. TCRdb re-derived calls from the 5' RACE reads in MiXCR, one entry per CDR3 protein. The sample holds about 56,000 distinct CDR3 sequences, 10% to 13% seen once. The sample belongs to a study of early T cells in non-severe SARS-CoV-2 infection. For the study at large: The input, bulk RNA from unsorted whole blood, was sequenced, and chains were unpaired.

The CDR3 extends over 16 amino acids. Germline loops: CDR1 KGHSH, CDR2 LQKENI. V shed 1 base and J shed 5 bases, with 17 bases lying between them. The rearrangement joins TRBV18 to TRBJ1-1, with D perhaps matching TRBD1 (5 bases). This TCR derives from an adult who was a healthcare worker with PCR-confirmed SARS-CoV-2 infection or an uninfected control (not recorded which). Sequenced sample: whole blood. In nucleotides, the CDR3 is TGTGCCAGCTCACCACAGACGTGGGGGTCGGAGACTGAAGCTTTCTTT. Encoded protein: CASSPQTWGSETEAFF. The full variable domain, with the rest looked up from reference TRBV18 and TRBJ1-1, is NAGVMQNPRHLVRRRGQEARLRCSPMKGHSHVYWYRQLPEEGLKFMVYLQKENIIDESGMPKERFSAEFPKEGPSILRIQQVVRGDSAAYFCASSPQTWGSETEAFFGQGTRLTVV.